This T cell receptor (beta chain) was recorded in a study of breast tumors, draining lymph nodes, adjacent tissues. Findings of the study overall: Compared with basal-like, luminal-like tumors shared significantly more repertoire with nontumor tissue. Tumor TCR diversity was below lymph nodes but above nontumor tissue. Data fit most tumor T cells coming from lymph node, expanding in tumor.

For this clonotype: The antigen remains undetermined.

One entry per CDR3 protein, called by TCRdb with MiXCR from the multiplex PCR reads. The sample carries about 270,000 distinct CDR3 sequences, around 31% recorded once. The ends were cut back, 4 bases at V and 5 bases at J, with 20 bases in the middle. The CDR3 covers 16 residues. Germline loops: CDR1 MGHDK, CDR2 SYGVNS. The lymph nodes were axillary draining lymph nodes from breast cancer patients. The source material was axillary lymph node tissue. The J gene is TRBJ2-5, the V gene TRBV25-1; tentatively, D is TRBD2 (6 bases). This clonotype was sampled from a female donor with breast cancer. Some clones in this sample may be carry-over from other donors' samples. CDR3 DNA sequence: TGTGCCAGCAGTGCCAAGCCACTAGCCGGAGTGGAGACCCAGTACTTC. This gives the protein CASSAKPLAGVETQYF.